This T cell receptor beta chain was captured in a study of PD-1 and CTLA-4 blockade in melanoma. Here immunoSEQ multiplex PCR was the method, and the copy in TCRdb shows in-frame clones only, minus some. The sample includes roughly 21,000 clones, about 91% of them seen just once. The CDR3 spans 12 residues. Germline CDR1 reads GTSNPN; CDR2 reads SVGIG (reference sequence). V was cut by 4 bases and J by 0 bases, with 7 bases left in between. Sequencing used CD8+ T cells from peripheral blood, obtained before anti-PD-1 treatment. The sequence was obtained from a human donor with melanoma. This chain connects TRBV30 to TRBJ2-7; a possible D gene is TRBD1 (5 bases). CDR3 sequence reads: CAWMDNSYEQYF. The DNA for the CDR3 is TGTGCCTGGATGGACAACTCCTACGAGCAGTACTTC.